Shown below are 13 T cell receptor beta chains from a single sample sequenced in a study of blood T cell repertoires in COVID-19. Measured with immunoSEQ multiplex PCR; TCRdb has only the in-frame clones, and not every one. The repertoire holds some 120,000 clones, with 85% as singletons. The sample comprised peripheral blood. The receptors come from a woman older than 75 with COVID-19, enrolled during active disease.

The rearrangement joins TRBV19 to TRBJ1-1; 10 nucleotides match TRBD1. This CDR3 has 15 residues. Germline V CDR1 and CDR2: LNHDA, SQIVND (reference sequence). V shed 5 bases and J 3 bases; nucleotides not matched to a gene: 6. CDR3 in amino acids: CASSGDRGRHTEAFF. CDR3 DNA: TGTGCCAGTAGTGGGGACAGGGGCAGACACACTGAAGCTTTCTTT. The full variable domain, rest sourced from reference TRBV19 and TRBJ1-1, is DGGITQSPKYLFRKEGQNVTLSCEQNLNHDAMYWYRQDPGQGLRLIYYSQIVNDFQKGDIAEGYSVSREKKESFPLTVTSAQKNPTAFYLCASSGDRGRHTEAFFGQGTRLTVV.

CDR3 DNA sequence: TGCGCCAGCAGCCAGGAAAAGGGACAGAACACTGAAGCTTTCTTT. Protein sequence: CASSQEKGQNTEAFF. This chain connects TRBV4-3 to TRBJ1-1, with D perhaps TRBD1 (6 bases). CDR1 and CDR2 (germline): LGHNA, YSLEER. The CDR3 contains 15 residues. V was trimmed by 3 bases and J by 1 base, leaving 12 bases between them.

In the case of this clone: Other DNA sequences from this sample encode an identical CDR3 as well. The V gene is TRBV4-3, the J gene TRBJ1-1, with 10 positions matching TRBD1. Germline V lookup: CDR1 LGHNA, CDR2 YSLEER. V trimming: 3 bases; J trimming: 3 bases; junction bases outside the gene matches: 1. There are 14 residues in the CDR3. The DNA for the CDR3 is TGCGCCAGCAGCCAGGGGACAGGGGACACTGAAGCTTTCTTT. This codes for CASSQGTGDTEAFF.

The rearrangement uses TRBV6-1 and TRBJ1-4; no reliable D call. The CDR3 has 15 amino acids. CDR1 and CDR2 from the germline V gene are MNHNS and SASEGT. V lost 2 bases, J lost 0 bases, and 7 bases lay in between. The DNA of the CDR3 is TGTGCCAGCAGTGAATTCGGGACAACTAATGAAAAACTGTTTTTT. Residues: CASSEFGTTNEKLFF.

The chain combines TRBV28 with TRBJ1-1, with D possibly being TRBD1 (6 bases). The CDR3 loop spans 12 amino acids. The ends were cut back, 10 bases at V and 4 bases at J, with 13 bases in the middle. Per germline, CDR1 MDHEN and CDR2 SYDVKM. This CDR3 is CATHREITEAFF. CDR3 nucleotide sequence: TGTGCCACCCACAGGGAAATCACTGAAGCTTTCTTT. Together with reference TRBV28 and TRBJ1-1, the CDR3 gives the full variable domain: DVKVTQSSRYLVKRTGEKVFLECVQDMDHENMFWYRQDPGLGLRLIYFSYDVKMKEKGDIPEGYSVSREKKERFSLILESASTNQTSMYLCATHREITEAFFGQGTRLTVV.

The chain recombines TRBV7-9 with TRBJ2-1; 8 positions match TRBD2. Per germline, CDR1 SEHNR and CDR2 FQNEAQ (reference sequence). The CDR3 contains 15 residues. The V and J ends lost 2 bases and 2 bases, in that order; junction bases with no gene match: 2. The CDR3 protein is CASSLTSGTYNEQFF. CDR3 DNA: TGTGCCAGCAGCTTAACTAGCGGAACCTACAATGAGCAGTTCTTC.

The J gene is TRBJ1-4, the V gene TRBV7-2; 7 positions match TRBD1. V lost 1 base and J lost 7; bases outside the gene matches: 6. There are 15 residues in the CDR3. Germline lookup yields CDR1 SGHTA and CDR2 FQGNSA. This CDR3 is CASSLGGGASEKLFF. The DNA for the CDR3 is TGTGCCAGCAGCTTAGGAGGGGGCGCCTCTGAAAAACTGTTTTTT.

This clone was observed once. The rearrangement uses TRBV3-1 (or the pseudogene TRBV3-2) and TRBJ1-4; no clear D gene. The V and J ends lost 0 bases and 7 bases respectively, with 18 bases between them. In germline, CDR1 is LGHDT, CDR2 YNNKEL (reference sequence). This CDR3 is 17 amino acids long. This CDR3 is CASSQDLASGGLEKLFF. CDR3 in DNA: TGTGCCAGCAGCCAAGATTTAGCGTCAGGAGGACTTGAAAAACTGTTTTTT.

DNA for the CDR3: TGTGCCAGCAGCGTATTAGACACCGGGGAGCTGTTTTTT. Translated, it gives CASSVLDTGELFF. This sequence joins TRBV9 and TRBJ2-2; D gene unclear. CDR3 length: 13 residues. The V gene lost 1 base and the J gene lost 3 bases, with 4 bases spanning the gap. Germline V gene sequence: CDR1 SGDLS, CDR2 YYNGEE.

Only one count was recorded for this clone. The CDR3 sequence is CASSPNLQGITEAFF. CDR3 coding DNA: TGTGCCAGCAGTCCAAATCTACAGGGTATCACTGAAGCTTTCTTT. The rearrangement joins TRBV28 to TRBJ1-1; tentatively, D is TRBD1 (6 bases). CDR3 length: 15 amino acids. Per the germline V gene, CDR1 is MDHEN and CDR2 is SYDVKM. The V end was cut by 5 bases, the J end by 4 bases, with 17 bases between.

The V gene is TRBV7-2, the J gene TRBJ2-3, with 8 bases fitting TRBD1. V lost 5 bases, J lost 2 bases, and 9 bases stayed unmatched. Per the germline V gene, CDR1 is SGHTA and CDR2 is FQGNSA. The CDR3 is 16 amino acids. The CDR3 DNA sequence: TGTGCCAGCAGCGTGGACAGGGCGAAGAACACAGATACGCAGTATTTT. Amino acid sequence: CASSVDRAKNTDTQYF.

This chain links TRBV2 with TRBJ2-2; D unresolved. CDR1 SNHLY and CDR2 FYNNEI come from the germline V gene. The CDR3 has 13 amino acids. V lost 4 bases to trimming and J lost 5 bases, with 8 bases between them. The CDR3 here is CASSAPYTGELFF. CDR3 in DNA: TGTGCCAGCAGTGCCCCCTATACCGGGGAGCTGTTTTTT.

To note about this clone: The same CDR3 also results from other DNA sequences found in this sample. The chain links TRBV7-2 to TRBJ2-7, with 10 bases identical to TRBD2. In germline, CDR1 is SGHTA, CDR2 FQGNSA. The CDR3 runs 14 residues. After removal of 6 bases from V and 5 bases from J, the junction contained 7 bases not matched to a gene. CDR3 residues: CASSLSGRVDEQYF. The CDR3 nucleotides read TGTGCCAGCAGTTTAAGCGGGAGGGTGGACGAGCAGTACTTC.